These 26 T cell receptor beta chains share one sample of origin, sequenced in a study of blood T cell repertoires in COVID-19. Profiled with immunoSEQ multiplex PCR; TCRdb holds only in-frame clones, not every one. The repertoire holds roughly 220,000 clones, around 82% seen once, with approximately 2.5% in the top ten. Sequencing used peripheral blood. These receptors were taken from a woman in her fifties or sixties with acute or convalescent COVID-19.

V gene TRBV12-3 or TRBV12-4 combines with J gene TRBJ1-1; D not resolved. The V end was cut by 4 bases, the J end by 8 bases, with 8 bases between. The CDR3 runs 11 residues. In DNA form, the CDR3 reads TGTGCCAGCAGTTCTCTATTAGAAGCTTTCTTT. Translation: CASSSLLEAFF.

The chain employs TRBV6-2 or TRBV6-3 and TRBJ2-7; TRBD2 matches at 11 bases. Germline assignment: CDR1 MNHEY and CDR2 SVGEGT. Trimming removed 2 bases from V and 1 base from J; junction bases left unmatched: 1. The CDR3 contains 15 residues. CDR3 DNA: TGTGCCAGCAGTTACCTAGCGGGGGGATCCTACGAGCAGTACTTC. Amino acids: CASSYLAGGSYEQYF.

This rearrangement joins TRBV28 to TRBJ2-1, with 8 bases lining up with TRBD2. Trimming removed 5 bases from V and 4 bases from J; junction bases left unmatched: 7. This CDR3 region has 15 residues. Germline CDR1 is MDHEN and CDR2 is SYDVKM. The CDR3 DNA reads as TGTGCCAGCAGTCTTAGCGGGGAGTTATACAATGAGCAGTTCTTC. Protein product: CASSLSGELYNEQFF.

This clone was found a few times. This chain connects TRBV2 to TRBJ1-2, with 7 positions matching TRBD1. The CDR3 is 15 residues long. Per germline, CDR1 SNHLY and CDR2 FYNNEI. The J segment lost 8 bases and the V segment lost 0 bases, leaving 9 bases of the junction unmatched. DNA for the CDR3: TGTGCCAGCAGTGAAGCGGGTGTAGGGGGCTCGGGCTACACCTTC. The encoded protein is CASSEAGVGGSGYTF.

This clone was observed a single time. V is TRBV24-1 and J is TRBJ2-3, with a weak D call TRBD1 (5 bases). Trimming removed 6 bases from V and 10 bases from J, with 13 bases in between. Germline V gene sequence: CDR1 KGHDR, CDR2 SFDVKD. This CDR3 has 12 residues. In DNA form, the CDR3 reads TGTGCCACCAGTTCAGGGTACGGCGCGCAGTATTTT. Translation gives CATSSGYGAQYF.

The chain uses TRBV2 and TRBJ2-7; 13 bases fit TRBD2. The germline V gene encodes CDR1 SNHLY and CDR2 FYNNEI. The CDR3 extends over 16 amino acids. The V gene end was trimmed by 6 bases and the J gene end by 6 bases; junction bases not matched to a gene: 11. CDR3 in DNA: TGTGCCAGCAGGCGGACTAGCGGGGGCCCCTGGTCCGAGCAGTACTTC. Its protein is CASRRTSGGPWSEQYF.

The chain is built from TRBV6-5 and TRBJ2-2, with 7 bases aligning to TRBD2. Unmatched junction bases numbered 6, after V lost 6 bases and J lost 2 bases. The CDR3 runs 15 residues. The germline V gene encodes CDR1 MNHEY and CDR2 SVGAGI. In nucleotides, the CDR3 is TGTGCCAGCAGAGGTTCGGGGGGAAACACCGGGGAGCTGTTTTTT. As protein: CASRGSGGNTGELFF.

The rearrangement links TRBV2 to TRBJ1-5, with 11 bases that match TRBD1. This CDR3 spans 17 amino acids. CDR1 and CDR2 from the germline V gene are SNHLY and FYNNEI. V shed 4 bases and J 2 bases; nucleotides not matched to a gene: 7. DNA of the CDR3: TGTGCCAGCAGTGGGACAGGGGGCCCCTGGGGCAATCAGCCCCAGCATTTT. As protein: CASSGTGGPWGNQPQHF.

This clone was seen only a few times. The chain couples TRBV12-5 to TRBJ2-2; possibly TRBD1 for D (6 bases). The V and J ends lost 1 base and 0 bases respectively, with 12 bases between them. The CDR3 is made up of 17 amino acids. CDR1 is LGHNT and CDR2 is FRNRAP in the germline V gene. The CDR3 sequence: CASGLGTAETNTGELFF. Here the CDR3 DNA reads TGTGCTAGTGGTTTGGGGACAGCAGAAACGAACACCGGGGAGCTGTTTTTT.

The J gene is TRBJ1-1, the V gene TRBV6-5, with D possibly being TRBD1 (5 bases). The ends were cut back, 5 bases at V and 7 bases at J, with 17 bases in the middle. Germline loops: CDR1 MNHEY, CDR2 SVGAGI. The CDR3 runs 14 residues. This CDR3 is CASSTPGKRDEAFF. CDR3 DNA sequence: TGTGCCAGCAGTACACCAGGGAAGCGCGATGAAGCTTTCTTT.

The V and J genes are TRBV19 and TRBJ1-1, with D possibly TRBD1 on 5 matching bases. The length of the CDR3 is 15 residues. From germline, CDR1 is LNHDA and CDR2 SQIVND (reference sequence). Between the trimmed V and J ends, which lost 3 bases and 0 bases, there was a span of 11 bases. The CDR3 nucleotides are TGTGCCAGTAGTATCTCGGCAGGGTTGAACACTGAAGCTTTCTTT. Translating it yields CASSISAGLNTEAFF.

Concerning this clone: One junction end does not reproduce the germline sequence, and a read error may be involved. The chain has TRBV29-1 and TRBJ1-2, with 7 bases aligning to TRBD1. Germline V gives CDR1 SQVTM, CDR2 ANQGSEA. This CDR3 is 14 amino acids long. The chain's CDR3 is CSVQDRVSNYGYTF. The CDR3 DNA is TGCAGCGTTCAAGACAGGGTATCTAACTATGGCTACACCTTC.

The chain recombines TRBV10-1 with TRBJ1-2; weak D call: TRBD1 (5 bases). V shed 0 bases and J shed 3 bases, with 8 bases lying between them. This CDR3 comprises 14 residues. CDR1 WNHNN and CDR2 SYGVQD come from the germline V gene (reference sequence). In nucleotides, the CDR3 is TGCGCCAGCAGTGAGTCCGGCAGGGACTATGGCTACACCTTC. Its translation: CASSESGRDYGYTF.

The chain's CDR3 is CASSYYSQGLEQYF. CDR3 coding DNA: TGTGCCAGCAGTTACTACTCGCAGGGTCTCGAGCAGTACTTC. This chain joins TRBV6-2 or TRBV6-3 and TRBJ2-7; tentative D call: TRBD1 (5 bases). Germline lookup yields CDR1 MNHEY and CDR2 SVGEGT. CDR3 length equals 14 residues. V lost 1 base, J lost 6 bases, and 13 bases lay in between.

J is TRBJ1-1 and V is TRBV11-2; D not resolved. This CDR3 is built from 11 residues. The germline V and J ends were trimmed by 5 bases and 12 bases, with 13 bases remaining between them. Germline V gene data show CDR1 as SGHAT and CDR2 as FQNNGV. The CDR3 coding sequence is TGTGCCAGCAGCCCGCATACTAGCCCTTTCTTT. It codes for CASSPHTSPFF.

The chain couples TRBV28 to TRBJ1-2; 7 bases line up with TRBD1. The CDR3 has 15 amino acids. With V trimmed by 6 bases and J by 4 bases, 11 bases remained unmatched. CDR1 is MDHEN and CDR2 is SYDVKM in the germline V gene. This CDR3 reads CASSRTGDLSYGYTF. Here the CDR3 DNA reads TGTGCCAGCAGCCGAACAGGGGACCTTTCCTATGGCTACACCTTC.

This clone was seen a few times. The CDR3 spells CASSQDHPRDYGYTF. Here the CDR3 DNA reads TGCGCCAGCAGCCAAGATCACCCCAGGGACTATGGCTACACCTTC. This chain uses TRBV4-1 with TRBJ1-2, with D tentatively TRBD1 (5 bases). Trimming took 0 bases from V and 3 from J, leaving 11 bases between them. Germline V gene lookup returns CDR1 MGHRA and CDR2 YSYEKL. CDR3 length: 15 residues.

In this sample, this clone turned up once. J is TRBJ1-2 and V is TRBV5-4; 8 bases are a match to TRBD1. Germline V lookup: CDR1 SGHNT, CDR2 YYREEE (reference sequence). The CDR3 loop spans 15 amino acids. Trimming took 3 bases from V and 3 from J; bases not matched to a gene: 7. Written as DNA, the CDR3 is TGTGCCAGCAGCTCTGGGTCAGGGGGCGACTATGGCTACACCTTC. Its translation: CASSSGSGGDYGYTF. Drawing the rest from reference TRBV5-4 and TRBJ1-2, the complete variable domain is ETGVTQSPTHLIKTRGQQVTLRCSSQSGHNTVSWYQQALGQGPQFIFQYYREEENGRGNFPPRFSGLQFPNYSSELNVNALELDDSALYLCASSSGSGGDYGYTFGSGTRLTVV.

The rearrangement joins TRBV5-1 to TRBJ2-6, with D perhaps TRBD1 (6 bases). The CDR3 consists of 16 residues. In germline, CDR1 is SGHRS, CDR2 YFSETQ. The germline V and J ends were trimmed by 4 bases and 5 bases, with 16 bases remaining between them. The CDR3 nucleotides are TGCGCCAGCAGCACACGAACAGGGACCCGGGCCAACGTCCTGACTTTC. It specifies CASSTRTGTRANVLTF.

J is TRBJ2-3 and V is TRBV30, with TRBD1 matching 8 bases. In germline, CDR1 is GTSNPN, CDR2 SVGIG (reference sequence). V shed 2 bases and J 1 base; nucleotides not matched to a gene: 2. This CDR3 comprises 14 residues. CDR3 sequence (DNA): TGTGCCTGGAGTTCGACAGGGGGCACAGATACGCAGTATTTT. This encodes CAWSSTGGTDTQYF.

CDR3 bases: TGTGCCACCAGTGAACCCGGGACAGGGGGTGATCAGCCCCAGCATTTT. Its protein product is CATSEPGTGGDQPQHF. The chain couples TRBV24-1 to TRBJ1-5, with 11 bases that match TRBD1. Trimming took 4 bases from V and 5 from J; bases not matched to a gene: 6. The CDR3 is 16 amino acids. CDR1 and CDR2 from the germline V gene are KGHDR and SFDVKD.

This chain uses TRBV6-5 with TRBJ1-6; maybe TRBD1 (5 bases). The CDR3 covers 14 residues. Germline V gene sequence: CDR1 MNHEY, CDR2 SVGAGI. V lost 11 bases to trimming and J lost 3 bases, with 14 bases between them. The CDR3 DNA reads as TGTGCCGGGGGAGGGGTTAACTATAATTCACCCCTCCACTTT. Its translation: CAGGGVNYNSPLHF.

The V gene is TRBV5-1, the J gene TRBJ2-5; TRBD1 aligns across 11 bases. Germline-derived CDR1 and CDR2 are SGHRS and YFSETQ. This CDR3 region has 16 residues. Trimming at V came to 6 bases and at J to 4 bases, leaving 11 bases not matched to a gene. This CDR3 reads CASNMGTGGFVETQYF. The CDR3 DNA reads TGCGCCAGCAATATGGGGACAGGGGGTTTCGTAGAGACCCAGTACTTC.

The chain recombines TRBV19 with TRBJ2-1; 9 bases align to TRBD2. The CDR3 covers 15 residues. V lost 4 bases, J lost 6 bases, and 7 bases stayed unmatched. Per the germline V gene, CDR1 is LNHDA and CDR2 is SQIVND (reference sequence). Here the CDR3 DNA reads TGTGCCAGTAGTAGCGGGGGGGCCCTAGCCAATGAGCAGTTCTTC. It is translated as CASSSGGALANEQFF.

The chain is built from TRBV5-1 and TRBJ2-1; 7 nucleotides align to TRBD2. Per germline, CDR1 SGHRS and CDR2 YFSETQ. The CDR3 runs 14 residues. Germline trimming cut 5 bases from V and 10 bases from J; bases unmatched to any gene: 12. CDR3 region: CASRQGTTTSEQFF. The CDR3, as DNA: TGCGCCAGCAGACAAGGGACTACCACGTCCGAGCAGTTCTTC.

V gene TRBV12-3 or TRBV12-4 combines with J gene TRBJ1-2; TRBD1 aligns across 9 bases. This CDR3 is 13 amino acids long. V lost 6 bases to trimming and J lost 6 bases; unmatched junction nucleotides: 5. The CDR3 loop reads CASSLGTGNGYTF. CDR3 nucleotides: TGTGCCAGCAGCCTAGGGACAGGGAATGGCTACACCTTC.